A single sample gave rise to the 28 T cell receptor beta chains below, sequenced in a study of CD8 T cells in Susac syndrome. RNA totalling about 0.5 to 1 ug underwent reverse transcription with random hexamers. MiXCR was run by TCRdb on the immunoSEQ multiplex PCR reads, yielding one entry per CDR3 protein. The sample has over 100,000 distinct CDR3 sequences; roughly 91% are singletons. Material for sequencing was CD4+ T cells from PBMCs. The receptors derive from a human donor in good health.

The chain joins TRBV3-1 to TRBJ1-5; D is perhaps TRBD1 (5 bases). In germline, CDR1 is LGHDT, CDR2 YNNKEL (reference sequence). Trimming took off 0 bases at V and 0 bases at J, with 12 bases between the two ends. The CDR3 length is 17 residues. The CDR3 is CASSQDRGDRSNQPQHF. DNA of the CDR3: TGTGCCAGCAGCCAAGATAGAGGGGACCGTAGCAATCAGCCCCAGCATTTT.

The CDR3, as DNA: TGTGCCAGCAGCTTTGGGGGTGCGGGGGTTCGGAACACTGAAGCTTTCTTT. Translating it yields CASSFGGAGVRNTEAFF. The V call is TRBV7-9, the J call TRBJ1-1; D perhaps matches TRBD1 (5 bases). The CDR3 length is 17 residues. Trimming left V 3 bases short and J 1 base short, with 18 bases between. The germline gives CDR1 SEHNR, CDR2 FQNEAQ (reference sequence).

The chain couples TRBV30 to TRBJ2-1; possible D gene TRBD2, 6 bases. Germline CDR1 GTSNPN, CDR2 SVGIG (reference sequence). This CDR3 spans 14 amino acids. V lost 3 bases and J lost 1, with 10 bases in between. CDR3 region: CAWSGGSSYNEQFF. As DNA, the CDR3 is TGTGCCTGGAGCGGAGGGAGTTCCTACAATGAGCAGTTCTTC. The variable domain in full, with the rest retrieved from reference TRBV30 and TRBJ2-1, is SQTIHQWPATLVQPVGSPLSLECTVEGTSNPNLYWYRQAAGRGLQLLFYSVGIGQISSEVPQNLSASRPQDRQFILSSKKLLLSDSGFYLCAWSGGSSYNEQFFGPGTRLTVL.

The CDR3 DNA is TGTGCCTGGGCCCTCAGGACCCAACCCCCCGGGGAGCTGTTTTTT. Protein sequence: CAWALRTQPPGELFF. This chain links TRBV30 with TRBJ2-2; D remains unclear. Trimming removed 5 bases at V and 6 bases at J, with 19 bases between. The CDR3 loop spans 15 amino acids. Germline-derived CDR1 and CDR2 are GTSNPN and SVGIG (reference sequence).

The chain is built from TRBV5-1 and TRBJ1-1; weak D call: TRBD1 (5 bases). The CDR3 has 20 residues. V was shortened by 3 bases and J by 1 base, with 28 bases between the two germline ends. Per germline, CDR1 SGHRS and CDR2 YFSETQ. The CDR3 nucleotides are TGCGCCAGCAGCTCCGGACTTGGGATCAGATACGACAGCCGGAACACTGAAGCTTTCTTT. Translation gives CASSSGLGIRYDSRNTEAFF.

The chain is built from TRBV20-1 and TRBJ1-4, with D tentatively TRBD1 (6 bases). The CDR3 runs 15 residues. Germline V gene lookup returns CDR1 DFQATT and CDR2 SNEGSKA (reference sequence). The V end lost 4 bases, the J end lost 7 bases, and 19 bases lay between the germline ends. CDR3 loop: CSAINPGGRVEKLFF. The DNA of the CDR3 is TGCAGTGCTATAAATCCGGGGGGCAGGGTTGAAAAACTGTTTTTT.

V and J are TRBV30 and TRBJ1-2; 8 nucleotides match TRBD1. Germline CDR1 and CDR2: GTSNPN and SVGIG (reference sequence). This CDR3 is built from 13 residues. V shed 0 bases, J shed 11 bases, and the junction held 8 bases outside the gene matches. The CDR3 sequence: CAWSVPPDRVYTF. CDR3 DNA: TGTGCCTGGAGTGTACCTCCGGACAGGGTTTACACCTTC.

This rearrangement joins TRBV7-9 to TRBJ2-1, with D perhaps matching TRBD2 (6 bases). The V gene lost 5 bases and the J gene lost 6 bases, with 17 bases spanning the gap. Germline V gene sequence: CDR1 SEHNR, CDR2 FQNEAQ (reference sequence). The length of the CDR3 is 15 residues. The CDR3 reads CASSPDVRGGNEQFF. Written as DNA, the CDR3 is TGTGCCAGCAGCCCCGATGTGAGGGGAGGCAATGAGCAGTTCTTC.

Only one count was recorded for this clonotype. The V call is TRBV7-2, the J call TRBJ2-5; D could derive from TRBD1 or TRBD2 (5 bases each). The germline gives CDR1 SGHTA, CDR2 FQGNSA. With 5 bases removed from V and 4 bases from J, the gap between germline ends came to 14 bases. The CDR3 is 14 amino acids. The CDR3 bases are TGTGCCAGCAGCGCCCTTAGAGGGGCAGAGACCCAGTACTTC. This translates into CASSALRGAETQYF.

A few counts support this clonotype. The J gene is TRBJ2-5, the V gene TRBV29-1, with D uncertain. V lost 3 bases, J lost 2 bases, and 10 bases lay in between. The CDR3 length is 13 residues. Germline V lookup: CDR1 SQVTM, CDR2 ANQGSEA. The CDR3 region is CSVEGSRQETQYF. CDR3 coding DNA: TGCAGCGTTGAGGGGTCGCGACAAGAGACCCAGTACTTC.

This clonotype has only a few counts. The J gene is TRBJ2-3, the V gene TRBV9; D might be TRBD1 or TRBD2, each matching 6 bases. The germline gives CDR1 SGDLS, CDR2 YYNGEE. The CDR3 runs to 16 residues. Trimming pared 3 bases from V and 0 bases from J, leaving 14 bases between. The CDR3 nucleotides read TGTGCCAGCAGCGCCCAGAGGGGGGTAAGCACAGATACGCAGTATTTT. This translates into CASSAQRGVSTDTQYF.

This rearrangement joins TRBV6-2 or TRBV6-3 to TRBJ1-1, with D hard to call. V was shortened by 2 bases and J by 5 bases, with 6 bases between the two germline ends. The germline V gene encodes CDR1 MNHEY and CDR2 SVGEGT. CDR3 length: 12 residues. The CDR3 sequence is CASSYTETEAFF. The CDR3, as DNA: TGTGCCAGCAGTTACACGGAAACTGAAGCTTTCTTT.

J is TRBJ2-1 and V is TRBV19; TRBD1 agrees at 7 bases. The ends lost 5 bases at V and 4 bases at J; junction bases unmatched: 14. The germline V gene encodes CDR1 LNHDA and CDR2 SQIVND (reference sequence). CDR3 length equals 17 residues. CDR3 in DNA: TGTGCCAGTAGTTTTTTTCGACAGGGCCGGTTATACAATGAGCAGTTCTTC. Encoded protein: CASSFFRQGRLYNEQFF. Filled out from reference TRBV19 and TRBJ2-1, the complete variable domain reads DGGITQSPKYLFRKEGQNVTLSCEQNLNHDAMYWYRQDPGQGLRLIYYSQIVNDFQKGDIAEGYSVSREKKESFPLTVTSAQKNPTAFYLCASSFFRQGRLYNEQFFGPGTRLTVL.

The CDR3 bases are TGCGCCAGCAGCTTGAGCGGGGGTAGAGGTTCCTTCCAAACCTACGAGCAGTACTTC. It translates to CASSLSGGRGSFQTYEQYF. The chain has TRBV5-1 and TRBJ2-7; 8 bases agree with TRBD2. The CDR3 covers 19 residues. V lost 1 base and J lost 2; bases outside the gene matches: 17. Germline V lookup: CDR1 SGHRS, CDR2 YFSETQ.

The chain carries TRBV20-1 and TRBJ1-2; 7 bases fit TRBD1. V dropped 3 bases and J dropped 3; count of bases not matched to a gene: 10. The CDR3 length is 15 residues. Per germline, CDR1 DFQATT and CDR2 SNEGSKA (reference sequence). The CDR3 sequence: CSASGTGEEDYGYTF. In DNA form, the CDR3 reads TGCAGTGCTAGTGGTACAGGGGAGGAGGACTATGGCTACACCTTC.

The rearrangement joins TRBV12-3 or TRBV12-4 to TRBJ1-1; unclear D gene. This CDR3 comprises 12 residues. Between the trimmed V and J ends, which lost 3 bases and 0 bases, there was a span of 2 bases. Written as DNA, the CDR3 is TGTGCCAGCAGTTTCTTGAACACTGAAGCTTTCTTT. This sequence encodes CASSFLNTEAFF.

The genes are TRBV15 and TRBJ2-7, with TRBD2 as a possible D gene (6 bases). Trimming removed 6 bases at V and 2 bases at J, with 17 bases between. Per germline, CDR1 LNHNV and CDR2 YYDKDF (reference sequence). The CDR3 runs 15 residues. CDR3 amino acids: CATRLLYGSAYEQYF. In nucleotides, the CDR3 is TGTGCCACCAGGTTGTTATACGGGAGCGCCTACGAGCAGTACTTC.

This rearrangement joins TRBV7-2 to TRBJ2-1; D not certain. The V and J ends lost 1 base and 6 bases respectively, with 10 bases between them. CDR1 is SGHTA, CDR2 FQGNSA, per germline. The length of the CDR3 is 14 residues. This CDR3 is CASSLDRPSNEQFF. The CDR3 DNA reads TGTGCCAGCAGCTTAGATCGACCCTCCAATGAGCAGTTCTTC.

The chain is built from TRBV5-1 and TRBJ2-3; D unclear. The CDR3 runs 13 residues. Germline CDR1 SGHRS, CDR2 YFSETQ. Trimming cost V 4 bases and J 0 bases, with 6 bases left between them. This CDR3 is CASSQISTDTQYF. The CDR3 DNA is TGCGCCAGCAGCCAGATTAGCACAGATACGCAGTATTTT.

The rearrangement joins TRBV7-2 to TRBJ2-1; 7 bases agree with TRBD1. The V gene's germline CDR1 is SGHTA and CDR2 FQGNSA. The CDR3 sequence is 15 residues long. V was pared by 5 bases and J by 2 bases, with 6 bases of the junction left unmatched. The CDR3 loop is CASSQTGIPYNEQFF. The CDR3 DNA reads TGTGCCAGCAGCCAGACAGGGATTCCCTACAATGAGCAGTTCTTC.

This clonotype was seen only once. The chain employs TRBV3-1 and TRBJ1-2, with unresolved D. Per germline, CDR1 LGHDT and CDR2 YNNKEL (reference sequence). Deletions cut 0 bases from V and 4 bases from J, with 12 bases between. CDR3 length: 15 residues. The CDR3 is CASSQDIQRLYGYTF. Written as DNA, the CDR3 is TGTGCCAGCAGCCAAGATATTCAGCGACTCTATGGCTACACCTTC.

This chain links TRBV9 with TRBJ1-1; 8 bases agree with TRBD1. Germline assignment: CDR1 SGDLS and CDR2 YYNGEE. The CDR3 is 17 residues long. V was clipped by 0 bases and J by 8 bases; unmatched bases: 15. The DNA of the CDR3 is TGTGCCAGCAGCGTAGGAGCAGGGGGCGGTGTTTTGACCGAAGCTTTCTTT. Protein sequence: CASSVGAGGGVLTEAFF.

The rearrangement links TRBV3-1 to TRBJ1-1; no clear D gene. CDR1 is LGHDT, CDR2 YNNKEL, per germline (reference sequence). The V gene lost 10 bases and the J gene lost 4 bases, with 19 bases spanning the gap. CDR3 length: 14 amino acids. As DNA, the CDR3 is TGTGCCACCACGGGGAGGGAAAGAGGCACTGAAGCTTTCTTT. This encodes CATTGRERGTEAFF.

The CDR3 DNA reads TGCGCCAGCAGCTTGGAAGGTAGGCAGCCCCAGCATTTT. Residues: CASSLEGRQPQHF. The V gene is TRBV5-1, the J gene TRBJ1-5; D is ambiguous. V lost 0 bases and J 7 bases, leaving 8 bases between the germline ends. The germline V gene encodes CDR1 SGHRS and CDR2 YFSETQ. This CDR3 is built from 13 residues.

This clonotype was found once. V is TRBV12-3 or TRBV12-4 and J is TRBJ2-2; 11 bases line up with TRBD2. CDR3 size: 17 residues. Trimming at V came to 6 bases and at J to 4 bases, leaving 10 bases not matched to a gene. CDR3 residues: CASRRPTSGSGTGELFF. Written as DNA, the CDR3 is TGTGCCAGCAGGCGTCCCACTAGCGGGAGTGGCACCGGGGAGCTGTTTTTT.

The rearrangement joins TRBV12-3 or TRBV12-4 to TRBJ2-5; the match to TRBD1 covers 7 bases. V was clipped by 6 bases and J by 5 bases; unmatched bases: 12. This CDR3 has 15 amino acids. The CDR3 here is CASRRTGSALETQYF. In DNA form, the CDR3 reads TGTGCCAGCAGGAGGACAGGCTCAGCCCTGGAGACCCAGTACTTC.

The V call is TRBV4-1, the J call TRBJ2-1; the D is unclear. V shed 1 base and J shed 2 bases, with 6 bases lying between them. CDR3 length: 14 residues. Germline assignment: CDR1 MGHRA and CDR2 YSYEKL. This CDR3 reads CASSQATTYNEQFF. The CDR3 coding sequence is TGCGCCAGCAGCCAAGCTACAACCTACAATGAGCAGTTCTTC.

The rearrangement uses TRBV30 and TRBJ1-5; D uncertain. Germline V gene data show CDR1 as GTSNPN and CDR2 as SVGIG (reference sequence). The CDR3 contains 14 residues. Trimming took off 2 bases at V and 3 bases at J, with 11 bases between the two ends. CDR3 sequence reads: CAWSTGRANQPQHF. The CDR3 bases are TGTGCCTGGAGTACGGGCCGGGCCAATCAGCCCCAGCATTTT.